A selection of T cell receptor beta chains follows, all from one sample in a study of patients and donors after allogeneic stem cell transplantation. TCRdb itself ran the RT-PCR reads through MiXCR, one entry per CDR3 protein. The sample has approximately 200,000 distinct CDR3 sequences; around 40% are singletons. Sequencing was done on a sample of blood, either unsorted or a sorted T cell fraction (not recorded which). These receptors were obtained from a human donor who was either an allogeneic HSCT recipient or a stem cell or donor lymphocyte infusion donor (not recorded which). It is not recorded whose cells these are; they may come from a transplant donor. Both conserved end residues are part of each CDR3. The D gene is left open where the match is weak. Where a row states a size, it is once, few, many or the class of an expanded clone; other rows omit it.

j_gene | abundance | v_gene | d_gene | CDR3aa | CDR3nt
TRBJ1-4 | . | TRBV10-3 | . | CAISESTDRNEKLFF | TGTGCCATCAGTGAGTCAACGGATCGAAATGAAAAACTGTTTTTT
TRBJ1-3 | . | TRBV7-8 | . | CASSLAIAGAFSGNTIYF | TGTGCCAGCAGCTTAGCGATCGCAGGAGCATTCTCTGGAAACACCATATATTTT
TRBJ1-1 | . | TRBV7-2 | . | CASSLVPGQTEAFF | TGTGCCAGCAGCTTAGTACCAGGGCAGACTGAAGCTTTCTTT
TRBJ2-2 | . | TRBV5-1 | . | CASSLGALGNSNTGELFF | TGCGCCAGCAGCTTGGGTGCTCTAGGGAATTCGAACACCGGGGAGCTGTTTTTT
TRBJ2-3 | . | TRBV28 | TRBD1 | CASSSDREDTDTQYF | TGTGCCAGCAGCTCAGACAGGGAAGACACAGATACGCAGTATTTT
TRBJ1-5 | . | TRBV20-1 | . | CSARGQSSLPQHF | TGCAGTGCTAGAGGACAGTCAAGCTTGCCCCAGCATTTT
TRBJ1-2 | . | TRBV27 | TRBD1 | CASRAGQGNYGYTF | TGTGCCAGCAGGGCGGGACAGGGAAACTATGGCTACACCTTC
TRBJ1-4 | . | TRBV12-3/TRBV12-4 | . | CASSLAAGTSLSGKLFF | TGTGCCAGCAGTTTAGCGGCCGGGACAAGTCTCAGCGGAAAACTGTTTTTT
TRBJ2-5 | . | TRBV29-1 | . | CSVEEAGQETQYF | TGCAGCGTTGAAGAGGCAGGCCAAGAGACCCAGTACTTC
TRBJ2-7 | . | TRBV20-1 | . | CSARGAIVSYEQYF | TGCAGTGCTAGAGGTGCGATAGTCTCCTACGAGCAGTACTTC
TRBJ2-2 | . | TRBV11-2 | TRBD2 | CASSLLAGDTGELFF | TGTGCCAGCAGCCTACTAGCGGGAGACACCGGGGAGCTGTTTTTT
TRBJ2-5 | . | TRBV5-1 | TRBD1 | CASSGGQGRQETQYF | TGCGCCAGCAGCGGGGGACAGGGGCGTCAAGAGACCCAGTACTTC
TRBJ1-6 | few | TRBV5-6 | . | CASSRFSNSPLHF | TGTGCCAGCAGCCGTTTTAGTAATTCACCCCTCCACTTT
TRBJ1-1 | . | TRBV20-1 | . | CSAREDYKGHPEAYF | TGCAGTGCTAGAGAGGACTACAAAGGTCATCCTGAAGCTTACTTT
TRBJ1-6 | . | TRBV5-1 | . | CASSSRTDSNSPLHF | TGCGCCAGCAGCTCCCGGACAGATAGCAATTCACCCCTCCACTTT
TRBJ2-1 | few | TRBV2 | . | CASSERGSYNEQFF | TGTGCCAGCAGTGAGAGGGGGTCTTACAATGAGCAGTTCTTC
TRBJ1-2 | few | TRBV11-2 | . | CASSIGRDYGYTF | TGTGCCAGCAGCATCGGACGGGATTATGGCTACACCTTC
TRBJ1-1 | . | TRBV4-3 | . | CASSRHPGGFEAFF | TGCGCCAGCAGCCGCCACCCGGGAGGTTTTGAAGCTTTCTTT
TRBJ1-3 | few | TRBV29-1 | TRBD1 | CSAGTASGNTIYF | TGCAGCGCCGGGACAGCCTCTGGAAACACCATATATTTT
TRBJ2-1 | few | TRBV11-2 | . | CASSISYNEQFF | TGTGCCAGCAGCATCTCGTACAATGAGCAGTTCTTC
TRBJ1-2 | . | TRBV20-1 | . | CSAAPGQNYGYTF | TGCAGTGCTGCTCCGGGACAAAACTATGGCTACACCTTC
TRBJ2-2 | . | TRBV25-1 | . | CASSPPGRSSSGELFF | TGTGCCAGCAGCCCTCCTGGGCGGTCCTCTAGCGGGGAGCTGTTTTTT
TRBJ1-5 | . | TRBV4-1 | TRBD1 | CASSHDREWQPQHF | TGCGCCAGCAGCCATGACAGGGAATGGCAGCCCCAGCATTTT
TRBJ1-5 | few | TRBV20-1 | . | CSVWGGAGFSNQPQHF | TGCAGTGTCTGGGGGGGAGCGGGATTTAGCAATCAGCCCCAGCATTTT
TRBJ1-6 | few | TRBV5-1 | TRBD1 | CASALGQGNSPLHF | TGCGCCAGCGCCCTGGGACAGGGCAATTCACCCCTCCACTTT
TRBJ1-2 | few | TRBV12-3/TRBV12-4 | . | CASRSRRGYTF | TGTGCCAGCAGATCTCGCAGGGGCTACACCTTC
TRBJ1-1 | . | TRBV30 | TRBD1 | CAWINRRTGGTEAFF | TGTGCCTGGATCAATAGGAGAACAGGGGGCACTGAAGCTTTCTTT
TRBJ1-1 | . | TRBV7-3 | . | CASSSDKNTEAFF | TGTGCCAGCAGTAGTGACAAGAACACTGAAGCTTTCTTT
TRBJ1-4 | . | TRBV20-1 | . | CSARRQVLGEKLFF | TGCAGTGCTAGAAGGCAGGTGTTGGGTGAAAAACTGTTTTTT
TRBJ2-1 | . | TRBV6-5 | . | CASSPRSSYNEQFF | TGTGCCAGCAGTCCGAGGTCCTCCTACAATGAGCAGTTCTTC
TRBJ2-5 | . | TRBV25-1 | TRBD1 | CASSRATGDRVFQETQYF | TGTGCCAGCAGTCGGGCAACCGGGGACAGGGTTTTCCAAGAGACCCAGTACTTC
TRBJ1-5 | many | TRBV7-2 | . | CASSFSSNQPQHF | TGTGCCAGCAGTTTTTCGAGCAATCAGCCCCAGCATTTT
TRBJ1-2 | . | TRBV4-2 | . | CASSQDIGPRGYTF | TGTGCCAGCAGCCAAGATATTGGGCCGAGAGGCTACACCTTC
TRBJ2-3 | . | TRBV7-2 | . | CASSSPFTDTQYF | TGTGCCAGCAGCTCCCCCTTCACAGATACGCAGTATTTT
TRBJ1-3 | . | TRBV7-2 | . | CASSLGGDSPVGNTIYF | TGTGCCAGCAGCTTAGGTGGGGACTCCCCTGTAGGAAACACCATATATTTT
TRBJ2-5 | . | TRBV28 | . | CASSPLQGTPLQETQYF | TGTGCCAGCAGTCCCTTACAGGGAACCCCACTCCAAGAGACCCAGTACTTC
TRBJ2-3 | . | TRBV5-1 | . | CASSLLTGDTQYF | TGCGCCAGCAGCTTGCTCACGGGGGATACGCAGTATTTT
TRBJ2-2 | . | TRBV27 | TRBD2 | CASSLSGGAIGELFF | TGTGCCAGCAGCCTTAGCGGGGGGGCCATCGGGGAGCTGTTTTTT
TRBJ2-2 | once | TRBV5-1 | . | CASSPPLESGELFF | TGCGCCAGCAGCCCACCCCTCGAGTCCGGGGAGCTGTTTTTT
TRBJ2-2 | . | TRBV29-1 | . | CSAEEGSNTGELFF | TGCAGCGCCGAGGAGGGTTCGAACACCGGGGAGCTGTTTTTT
TRBJ1-1 | few | TRBV29-1 | . | CSVVGQITEAFF | TGCAGCGTTGTAGGCCAAATCACTGAAGCTTTCTTT
TRBJ1-1 | few | TRBV12-3/TRBV12-4 | . | CASRRGEGNTEAFF | TGTGCCAGCAGGCGGGGTGAGGGTAACACTGAAGCTTTCTTT
TRBJ1-1 | few | TRBV6-1 | . | CASSEATLQTEAFF | TGTGCCAGCAGTGAAGCGACATTACAGACTGAAGCTTTCTTT